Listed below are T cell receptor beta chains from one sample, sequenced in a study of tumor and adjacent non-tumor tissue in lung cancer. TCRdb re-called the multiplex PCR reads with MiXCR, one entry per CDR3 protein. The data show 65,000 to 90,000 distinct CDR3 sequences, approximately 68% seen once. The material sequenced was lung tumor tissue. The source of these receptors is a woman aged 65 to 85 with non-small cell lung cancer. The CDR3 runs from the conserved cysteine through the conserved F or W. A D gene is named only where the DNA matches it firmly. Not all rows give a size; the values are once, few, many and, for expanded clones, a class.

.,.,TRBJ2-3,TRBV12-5,CASGSDSGASTDTHYF,TGTGCTAGTGGTTCCGACTCGGGGGCCAGCACAGATACGCACTATTTT
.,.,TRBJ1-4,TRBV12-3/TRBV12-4,CASISLANEKLFF,TGTGCCAGCATCTCTCTAGCGAACGAAAAACTGTTTTTT
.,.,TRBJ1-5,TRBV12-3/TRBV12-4,CARTPREGSQPLHF,TGTGCCAGAACCCCACGGGAGGGATCGCAGCCCCTGCATTTT
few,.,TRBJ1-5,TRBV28,CASSSEYTGRNRQPQHF,TGTGCCAGCAGTTCTGAATATACCGGACGGAATCGTCAGCCCCAGCATTTT
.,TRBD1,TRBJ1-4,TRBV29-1,CSVPGTGSEKLVF,TGCAGCGTCCCCGGGACAGGGAGTGAAAAACTGGTTTTT
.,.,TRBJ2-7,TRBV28,CASRSTGLRSEQYF,TGTGCCAGTAGATCCACAGGGCTCCGATCCGAGCAGTATTTC
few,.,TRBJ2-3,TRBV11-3,CASSLGGEGFGYTQYF,TGTGCCAGCAGCTTAGGCGGAGAGGGCTTCGGATATACGCAGTATTTT
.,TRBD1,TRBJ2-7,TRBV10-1,CAHRPEQGSEQYF,TGCGCCCACAGGCCCGAACAGGGGAGCGAGCAGTACTTC
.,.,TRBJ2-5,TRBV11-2,CASSLTYGPAETHYF,TGTGCCAGCAGCCTAACCTACGGCCCAGCGGAGACTCATTACTTC
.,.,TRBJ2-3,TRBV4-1,CASSHLRTDTQYF,TGCGCCAGCAGCCATCTCAGGACAGATACGCAATATTTT
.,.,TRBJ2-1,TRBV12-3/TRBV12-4,CASSSTSGTCGNKQFF,TGTGCCAGCAGTTCAACTTCCGGGACTTGCGGCAATAAGCAGTTCTTC
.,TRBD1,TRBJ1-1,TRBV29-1,CIVRTGSNTEAFF,TGCATCGTACGGACAGGATCGAACACTGAAGCTTTCTTT
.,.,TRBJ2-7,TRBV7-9,CTSSLPGGSSYEQYF,TGTACCAGCAGCTTACCAGGGGGGAGCTCCTACGAGCAGTACTTC
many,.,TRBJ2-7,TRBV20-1,CSARRGGPVSEQYF,TGCAGTGCTAGGCGCGGAGGGCCAGTAAGCGAGCAGTACTTC
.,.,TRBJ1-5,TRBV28,CASFGALEQIKPQHF,TGTGCCAGCTTCGGCGCCTTAGAACAAATCAAGCCCCAGCATTTT